This T cell receptor beta chain was sequenced in a study of T cell changes during pregnancy in multiple sclerosis. Trimming took 2 bases from V and 2 from J; bases not matched to a gene: 2. The CDR3 is made up of 15 amino acids. The germline CDR1 and CDR2 sequences are SGDLS and YYNGEE. Clones were read by immunoSEQ multiplex PCR, and TCRdb kept only the in-frame ones, dropping some. Found here are around 40,000 clones, 92% of them singletons; the top ten hold approximately 27%. Sample: CD8+ T cells from peripheral blood mononuclear cells, taken before pregnancy. J is TRBJ1-4 and V is TRBV9; 8 bases align to TRBD1. This TCR was sampled from a female donor with multiple sclerosis, enrolled in a pregnancy study. CDR3 residues: CASSVAGGTNEKLFF. CDR3 nucleotides: TGTGCCAGCAGCGTCGCAGGGGGCACTAATGAAAAACTGTTTTTT.